Here is one T cell receptor (beta chain) with its context. Sequencing was performed with immunoSEQ multiplex PCR; in TCRdb, only in-frame clones are kept and a portion is missing. Of around 250,000 clones in the sample, approximately 78% were seen once. The sample is drawn from a study of blood T cell repertoires in COVID-19. Across the whole study: PBMCs, B-cell-depleted T cells, or T cells provided the cDNA or gDNA that made up the material.

The CDR3 spans 17 residues. V shed 1 base and J 4 bases; nucleotides not matched to a gene: 6. Per the germline V gene, CDR1 is SGHVS and CDR2 is FNYEAQ. The TCR sequence derives from a woman in her late teens or twenties with acute or convalescent COVID-19. Sequencing input: peripheral blood. The chain combines TRBV7-6 with TRBJ2-5, with TRBD2 identical over 13 bases. The CDR3 reads CASSLVPLAGGGETQYF. The CDR3 nucleotides read TGTGCCAGCAGCTTAGTCCCACTAGCGGGAGGGGGAGAGACCCAGTACTTC.